One sample yielded the 9 T cell receptor beta chains listed below, sequenced in a study of blood T cell repertoires in COVID-19. The repertoire was sequenced with immunoSEQ multiplex PCR; TCRdb's copy has only in-frame clones and lacks some. The data contain around 260,000 clones, roughly 88% of them seen just once; the ten biggest clones take up 10%. The source material was peripheral blood. These receptors were obtained from a woman in her sixties or seventies with COVID-19, enrolled during active disease.

This sequence joins TRBV6-5 and TRBJ2-1; the D is unclear. The CDR3 totals 11 residues. CDR1 and CDR2 (germline): MNHEY, SVGAGI. Between the trimmed V and J ends, which lost 6 bases and 10 bases, there was a span of 10 bases. The CDR3 region has the DNA TGTGCCAGCAGCCGCGAACGGGAGCAGTTCTTC. Amino acids: CASSREREQFF.

The chain couples TRBV7-2 to TRBJ1-5; D remains ambiguous. V lost 1 base, J lost 4 bases, and 14 bases lay in between. The CDR3 contains 16 residues. Per germline, CDR1 SGHTA and CDR2 FQGNSA. The CDR3 DNA sequence: TGTGCCAGCAGCTTAGTTGGCGGCAATGGGAATCAGCCCCAGCATTTT. Protein product: CASSLVGGNGNQPQHF.

V is TRBV11-3 and J is TRBJ2-2; TRBD2 aligns across 12 bases. CDR3 length: 17 residues. Germline trimming cut 3 bases from V and 5 bases from J; bases unmatched to any gene: 7. The germline CDR1 and CDR2 sequences are SGHNT and YENEEA. CDR3: CASSLGGTSGYTGELFF. In DNA form, the CDR3 reads TGTGCCAGCAGCTTGGGAGGGACTAGCGGGTATACCGGGGAGCTGTTTTTT.

The chain combines TRBV2 with TRBJ2-2; 8 bases match TRBD1. Per germline, CDR1 SNHLY and CDR2 FYNNEI. V was pared by 6 bases and J by 6 bases, with 3 bases of the junction left unmatched. The CDR3 length is 13 residues. CDR3 in amino acids: CASREDRAGELFF. The CDR3 DNA follows: TGTGCCAGCAGGGAGGACAGGGCCGGGGAGCTGTTTTTT.

As regards this clone: The junction shows a germline mismatch at one end, possibly a read error. The chain has TRBV7-7 and TRBJ2-7, with D hard to call. The CDR3 length is 14 residues. Germline CDR1 and CDR2: SSHAT and FNYEAQ (reference sequence). DNA for the CDR3: TGTGCTAGCAGCTTAGGCGGCGAAGCCTACGAGCAGTACTTC. It codes for CASSLGGEAYEQYF.

This chain connects TRBV19 to TRBJ2-1; the match to TRBD2 covers 7 bases. The germline V gene encodes CDR1 LNHDA and CDR2 SQIVND (reference sequence). Trimming removed 1 base from V and 10 bases from J; junction bases left unmatched: 4. This CDR3 has 13 residues. The CDR3 bases are TGTGCCAGTAGTATAGGCCCAGCGGGAGAGCAGTTCTTC. Amino acids: CASSIGPAGEQFF.

The chain couples TRBV7-9 to TRBJ2-3, with a possible D match to TRBD1 (6 bases). This CDR3 comprises 15 residues. V lost 5 bases and J lost 1, with 13 bases in between. Germline CDR1 reads SEHNR; CDR2 reads FQNEAQ (reference sequence). The CDR3 is CASSLGTSGTDTQYF. CDR3 in DNA: TGTGCCAGCAGCCTTGGGACATCCGGCACAGATACGCAGTATTTT.

This sequence joins TRBV19 and TRBJ1-1, with D possibly matching TRBD1 (5 bases). The germline gives CDR1 LNHDA, CDR2 SQIVND (reference sequence). This CDR3 is built from 13 residues. The ends were cut back, 2 bases at V and 1 base at J, with 5 bases in the middle. CDR3: CASSITGNTEAFF. As DNA, the CDR3 is TGTGCCAGTAGTATAACAGGGAACACTGAAGCTTTCTTT.

This clone was detected only once. The J gene is TRBJ2-1, the V gene TRBV5-1; 8 positions agree with TRBD1. This CDR3 has 16 amino acids. Per the germline V gene, CDR1 is SGHRS and CDR2 is YFSETQ. Germline trimming cut 3 bases from V and 4 bases from J; bases unmatched to any gene: 9. CDR3 bases: TGCGCCAGCAGCTGGAGCCAGGGGGCGGGGTACAATGAGCAGTTCTTC. Translating it yields CASSWSQGAGYNEQFF.